The TCR beta chain under discussion was sequenced for a study of shared clonotypes between healthy human individuals. Overall study findings and caveats: Approximately 4.9% of naive CD4 clonotypes were shared across several donors.

To note about this clone: Its specificity is not known.

The V and J ends lost 0 bases and 5 bases, in that order; junction bases with no gene match: 5. This CDR3 is built from 16 residues. CDR1 is ENHRY, CDR2 SYGVKD, per germline. Across several immunoSEQ plates, the genomic DNA of each subset was split evenly. Some clones are missing from TCRdb's copy, which holds only in-frame ones; the method was immunoSEQ multiplex PCR. The table has around 2.1 million clones, approximately 94% seen once. The naive CD8 population came from CD45RO-negative cells selected for CCR7, without terminally differentiated effector memory CD45RA+ cells. The healthy adult donors were HIV-negative and reported no recent acute infections or vaccinations.

The sequencing input was naive CD8+ T cells from PBMCs. V and J are TRBV10-3 and TRBJ2-1; 9 bases match TRBD2. The TCR originated in a man younger than 35 in good health. Some clones in this sample may be carry-over from other donors' samples. The CDR3: CAISESQAGGHNEQFF. CDR3 nucleotides: TGTGCCATCAGTGAGTCTCAAGCGGGAGGCCACAATGAGCAGTTCTTC.